The rows below give T cell receptor beta chains drawn from one sample of a study of blood T cells in healthy people across ages. TCRdb itself ran the 5' RACE reads through MiXCR, one entry per CDR3 protein. Found here are about 620,000 distinct CDR3 sequences, around 20% of them singletons; the top ten hold roughly 3.4%. The sample comprised blood. Every receptor here comes from an older man in good health. The CDR3 runs from the conserved cysteine through the conserved F or W. The D gene is left open where the match is weak. Expanded clones get a size class; other rows say once, few or many, or leave the size out.

D gene: -; V gene: TRBV12-3/TRBV12-4; clone size: few; J gene: TRBJ1-5; CDR3 protein: CASSRRGGSNQPQHF; CDR3 DNA: TGTGCCAGCAGTCGCAGAGGGGGGAGCAATCAGCCCCAGCATTTT
D gene: TRBD1; V gene: TRBV5-5; clone size: -; J gene: TRBJ2-2; CDR3 protein: CASRLGTVYTGELFF; CDR3 DNA: TGTGCCAGCCGACTCGGGACAGTCTACACCGGGGAGCTGTTTTTT
D gene: -; V gene: TRBV28; clone size: -; J gene: TRBJ1-5; CDR3 protein: CASSSSSDRYSNQPQHF; CDR3 DNA: TGTGCCAGCAGTTCCTCCTCCGACAGATATAGCAATCAGCCCCAGCATTTT
D gene: -; V gene: TRBV7-2; clone size: few; J gene: TRBJ2-3; CDR3 protein: CASSIPRLHTQYF; CDR3 DNA: TGTGCCAGCAGCATCCCCCGCCTCCATACGCAGTATTTT
D gene: -; V gene: TRBV7-2; clone size: few; J gene: TRBJ2-7; CDR3 protein: CASSSSLHYEQYF; CDR3 DNA: TGTGCCAGCAGCTCGAGTCTCCACTACGAGCAGTACTTC
D gene: TRBD2; V gene: TRBV20-1; clone size: few; J gene: TRBJ2-1; CDR3 protein: CSASGLAGLSYNEQFF; CDR3 DNA: TGCAGTGCTAGTGGACTAGCGGGCCTCTCCTACAATGAGCAGTTCTTC
D gene: TRBD1; V gene: TRBV29-1; clone size: -; J gene: TRBJ2-4; CDR3 protein: CSARMGQGNIQYF; CDR3 DNA: TGCAGCGCCCGGATGGGACAGGGAAACATTCAGTACTTC
D gene: TRBD1; V gene: TRBV13; clone size: many; J gene: TRBJ1-2; CDR3 protein: CASSLTGTDNYGYTF; CDR3 DNA: TGTGCCAGCAGCCTCACCGGGACAGACAACTATGGCTACACCTTC
D gene: -; V gene: TRBV7-2; clone size: -; J gene: TRBJ1-2; CDR3 protein: CASSISRGGYGYTF; CDR3 DNA: TGTGCCAGCAGCATTAGTCGGGGGGGCTATGGCTACACCTTC
D gene: -; V gene: TRBV7-2; clone size: -; J gene: TRBJ2-5; CDR3 protein: CASSLGMQETQYF; CDR3 DNA: TGTGCCAGCAGCTTAGGAATGCAAGAGACCCAGTACTTC
D gene: -; V gene: TRBV7-2; clone size: once; J gene: TRBJ2-7; CDR3 protein: CASSKDGTYEQYF; CDR3 DNA: TGTGCCAGCAGCAAAGACGGTACCTACGAGCAGTACTTC
D gene: TRBD2; V gene: TRBV11-1; clone size: few; J gene: TRBJ2-1; CDR3 protein: CASSPRGTSGRARIYNEQFF; CDR3 DNA: TGTGCCAGCAGCCCACGAGGGACTAGCGGGAGGGCCCGGATTTACAATGAGCAGTTCTTC
D gene: TRBD2; V gene: TRBV5-6; clone size: -; J gene: TRBJ2-1; CDR3 protein: CASSFSGSIYNEQFF; CDR3 DNA: TGTGCCAGCAGCTTTAGCGGGAGTATTTACAATGAGCAGTTCTTC
D gene: -; V gene: TRBV5-5; clone size: once; J gene: TRBJ1-4; CDR3 protein: CASSSGRSAEKLFF; CDR3 DNA: TGTGCCAGCAGCTCCGGACGGTCTGCGGAAAAACTGTTTTTT
D gene: -; V gene: TRBV10-3; clone size: few; J gene: TRBJ1-1; CDR3 protein: CAISESEPTKIKAFF; CDR3 DNA: TGTGCCATCAGTGAGTCTGAACCAACGAAGATTAAAGCTTTCTTT
D gene: TRBD2; V gene: TRBV30; clone size: few; J gene: TRBJ2-7; CDR3 protein: CAWSVTSGYEQYF; CDR3 DNA: TGTGCCTGGAGTGTTACTAGCGGGTACGAGCAGTACTTC
D gene: TRBD2; V gene: TRBV2; clone size: -; J gene: TRBJ2-1; CDR3 protein: CASSEPTSVYNEQFF; CDR3 DNA: TGTGCCAGCAGTGAACCGACTAGCGTTTACAATGAGCAGTTCTTC
D gene: -; V gene: TRBV7-2; clone size: -; J gene: TRBJ2-3; CDR3 protein: CASSPGSYTDTQYF; CDR3 DNA: TGTGCCAGCAGCCCAGGGAGTTACACAGATACGCAGTATTTT
D gene: -; V gene: TRBV19; clone size: -; J gene: TRBJ2-1; CDR3 protein: CASSIGDLSNEQFF; CDR3 DNA: TGCGCCAGTAGTATAGGGGATCTGTCGAATGAGCAGTTCTTC
D gene: -; V gene: TRBV19; clone size: -; J gene: TRBJ2-4; CDR3 protein: CASSISLPGAKNIQYF; CDR3 DNA: TGTGCCAGTAGTATTTCCCTCCCCGGAGCCAAAAACATTCAGTACTTC
D gene: TRBD1; V gene: TRBV5-8; clone size: few; J gene: TRBJ1-4; CDR3 protein: CASSFGMGQKLFF; CDR3 DNA: TGTGCCAGCAGCTTCGGGATGGGACAGAAACTGTTTTTT
D gene: -; V gene: TRBV20-1; clone size: few; J gene: TRBJ2-2; CDR3 protein: CSARELDTGELFF; CDR3 DNA: TGCAGTGCTAGGGAACTAGACACCGGGGAGCTGTTTTTT
D gene: -; V gene: TRBV27; clone size: -; J gene: TRBJ1-2; CDR3 protein: CASRPGGSNYGYTF; CDR3 DNA: TGTGCCAGCAGGCCTGGTGGCAGTAACTATGGCTACACCTTC
D gene: -; V gene: TRBV24-1; clone size: few; J gene: TRBJ2-4; CDR3 protein: CATSGGDNIQYF; CDR3 DNA: TGTGCCACCTCAGGGGGGGATAACATTCAGTACTTC
D gene: TRBD2; V gene: TRBV20-1; clone size: -; J gene: TRBJ2-1; CDR3 protein: CSARGWGLADSYNEQFF; CDR3 DNA: TGCAGTGCTAGAGGATGGGGACTAGCGGATTCCTACAATGAGCAGTTCTTC
D gene: -; V gene: TRBV7-2; clone size: few; J gene: TRBJ2-5; CDR3 protein: CASSLGRDQYF; CDR3 DNA: TGTGCCAGCAGCTTAGGGCGGGACCAGTACTTC
D gene: -; V gene: TRBV7-8; clone size: few; J gene: TRBJ2-7; CDR3 protein: CASIPGFNTYLGQYF; CDR3 DNA: TGTGCCAGCATCCCAGGGTTCAATACCTACTTGGGGCAGTACTTC
D gene: -; V gene: TRBV20-1; clone size: few; J gene: TRBJ1-2; CDR3 protein: CSALEGGSYGYTF; CDR3 DNA: TGCAGTGCCCTTGAAGGTGGAAGCTATGGCTACACCTTC
D gene: TRBD1; V gene: TRBV7-2; clone size: few; J gene: TRBJ2-3; CDR3 protein: CASSGDRGRADTQYF; CDR3 DNA: TGTGCCAGCAGCGGGGACAGGGGGCGCGCAGATACGCAGTATTTT
D gene: TRBD2; V gene: TRBV20-1; clone size: -; J gene: TRBJ2-1; CDR3 protein: CSARALAGGKGPYNEQFF; CDR3 DNA: TGCAGTGCTAGAGCACTAGCGGGAGGGAAAGGGCCCTACAATGAGCAGTTCTTC
D gene: TRBD2; V gene: TRBV5-1; clone size: few; J gene: TRBJ2-5; CDR3 protein: CASSLDLAGLETQYF; CDR3 DNA: TGCGCCAGCAGCTTGGACCTAGCGGGACTAGAGACCCAGTACTTC
D gene: -; V gene: TRBV7-2; clone size: few; J gene: TRBJ2-6; CDR3 protein: CASSFSTGANVLTF; CDR3 DNA: TGTGCCAGCAGCTTCTCGACCGGGGCCAACGTCCTGACTTTC
D gene: -; V gene: TRBV3-1; clone size: -; J gene: TRBJ2-5; CDR3 protein: CASSEGLNQETQYF; CDR3 DNA: TGTGCCAGCAGCGAAGGATTAAATCAAGAGACCCAGTACTTC
D gene: -; V gene: TRBV3-1; clone size: -; J gene: TRBJ1-3; CDR3 protein: CASSQGMGAMVGNTIYF; CDR3 DNA: TGTGCCAGCAGCCAGGGAATGGGGGCAATGGTAGGAAACACCATATATTTT
D gene: TRBD1; V gene: TRBV6-2/TRBV6-3; clone size: few; J gene: TRBJ2-5; CDR3 protein: CASRDRGLRETQYF; CDR3 DNA: TGTGCCAGCAGAGACAGGGGACTTCGGGAGACCCAGTACTTC
D gene: TRBD2; V gene: TRBV6-1; clone size: -; J gene: TRBJ2-2; CDR3 protein: CASSPPPGEGLVTGELFF; CDR3 DNA: TGTGCCAGCAGTCCCCCCCCGGGGGAGGGACTAGTAACCGGGGAGCTGTTTTTT
D gene: -; V gene: TRBV5-1; clone size: few; J gene: TRBJ1-6; CDR3 protein: CASSLQQGPGSPLHF; CDR3 DNA: TGCGCCAGCAGCTTGCAGCAGGGGCCGGGGTCACCCCTCCACTTT
D gene: -; V gene: TRBV5-1; clone size: few; J gene: TRBJ1-1; CDR3 protein: CASSGGPLNTEAFF; CDR3 DNA: TGCGCCAGCAGTGGGGGACCGCTGAACACTGAAGCTTTCTTT
D gene: -; V gene: TRBV9; clone size: few; J gene: TRBJ1-2; CDR3 protein: CASSGGEGYGYTF; CDR3 DNA: TGTGCCAGCAGCGGTGGAGAAGGCTATGGCTACACCTTC
D gene: -; V gene: TRBV19; clone size: many; J gene: TRBJ2-1; CDR3 protein: CASSIEEGLGNEQFF; CDR3 DNA: TGTGCCAGTAGTATAGAGGAGGGCCTGGGGAATGAGCAGTTCTTC
D gene: TRBD1; V gene: TRBV29-1; clone size: few; J gene: TRBJ2-1; CDR3 protein: CSVGALQGAYNEQFF; CDR3 DNA: TGCAGCGTTGGGGCCCTACAGGGGGCCTACAATGAGCAGTTCTTC
D gene: -; V gene: TRBV30; clone size: few; J gene: TRBJ2-5; CDR3 protein: CAWSVLGGETQYF; CDR3 DNA: TGTGCCTGGAGTGTACTGGGGGGAGAGACCCAGTACTTC
D gene: -; V gene: TRBV2; clone size: -; J gene: TRBJ2-1; CDR3 protein: CASSELGPRTGNEQFF; CDR3 DNA: TGTGCCAGCAGTGAATTGGGACCGCGGACGGGGAATGAGCAGTTCTTC
D gene: TRBD1; V gene: TRBV7-9; clone size: -; J gene: TRBJ1-2; CDR3 protein: CASSPGGSALPYGYTF; CDR3 DNA: TGTGCCAGCAGCCCAGGGGGCTCAGCTTTACCTTATGGCTACACCTTC
D gene: -; V gene: TRBV6-2/TRBV6-3; clone size: -; J gene: TRBJ2-3; CDR3 protein: CASSQPGGGGSFSGDTQYF; CDR3 DNA: TGTGCCAGCTCCCAGCCTGGGGGAGGCGGTTCATTTTCCGGGGATACGCAGTATTTT
D gene: TRBD1; V gene: TRBV20-1; clone size: few; J gene: TRBJ1-1; CDR3 protein: CSARKGAMNTEAFF; CDR3 DNA: TGCAGTGCTAGAAAGGGGGCCATGAACACTGAAGCTTTCTTT